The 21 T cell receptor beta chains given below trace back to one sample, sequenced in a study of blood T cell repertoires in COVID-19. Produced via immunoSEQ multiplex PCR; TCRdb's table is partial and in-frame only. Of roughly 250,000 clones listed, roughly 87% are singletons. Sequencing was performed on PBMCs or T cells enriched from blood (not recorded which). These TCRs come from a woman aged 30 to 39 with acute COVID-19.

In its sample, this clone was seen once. The CDR3: CAISEPETSGPSTDTQYF. The CDR3 coding sequence is TGTGCCATCAGTGAGCCTGAGACTAGCGGCCCTAGCACAGATACGCAGTATTTT. The chain joins TRBV10-3 to TRBJ2-3, with TRBD2 identical over 9 bases. Germline V lookup: CDR1 ENHRY, CDR2 SYGVKD. The V gene end was trimmed by 2 bases and the J gene end by 0 bases; junction bases not matched to a gene: 9. This CDR3 spans 18 amino acids.

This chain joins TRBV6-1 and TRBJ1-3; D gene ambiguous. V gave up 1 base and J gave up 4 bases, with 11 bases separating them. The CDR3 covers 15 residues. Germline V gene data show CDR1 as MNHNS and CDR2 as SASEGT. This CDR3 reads CASSEGVFFGNTIYF. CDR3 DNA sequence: TGTGCCAGCAGTGAAGGCGTGTTTTTCGGAAACACCATATATTTT.

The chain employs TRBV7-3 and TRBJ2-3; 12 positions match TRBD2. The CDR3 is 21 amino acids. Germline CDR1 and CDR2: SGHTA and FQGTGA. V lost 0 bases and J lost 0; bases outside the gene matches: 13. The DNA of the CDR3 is TGTGCCAGCAGCTTAACGCGGCTAGCGGGGGGGCATCCGAGCAGCACAGATACGCAGTATTTT. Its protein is CASSLTRLAGGHPSSTDTQYF.

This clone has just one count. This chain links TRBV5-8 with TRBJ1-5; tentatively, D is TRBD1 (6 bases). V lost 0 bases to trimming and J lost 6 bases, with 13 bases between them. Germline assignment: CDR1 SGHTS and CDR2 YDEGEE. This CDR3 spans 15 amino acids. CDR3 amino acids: CASSLASGVSQPQHF. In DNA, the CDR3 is TGTGCCAGCAGCTTGGCCTCAGGGGTATCTCAGCCCCAGCATTTT.

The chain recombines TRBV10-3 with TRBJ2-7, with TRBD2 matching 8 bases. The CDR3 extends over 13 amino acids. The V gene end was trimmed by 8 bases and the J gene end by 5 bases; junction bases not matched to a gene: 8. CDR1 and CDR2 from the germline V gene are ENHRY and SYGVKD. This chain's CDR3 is CAIRGTSDHEQYF. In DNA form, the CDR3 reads TGTGCCATCCGGGGGACTAGTGATCACGAGCAGTACTTC.

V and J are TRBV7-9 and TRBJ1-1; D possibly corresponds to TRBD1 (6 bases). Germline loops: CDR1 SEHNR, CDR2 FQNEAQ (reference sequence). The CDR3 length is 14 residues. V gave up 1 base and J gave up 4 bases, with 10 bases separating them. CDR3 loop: CASSLDARGTEAFF. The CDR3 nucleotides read TGTGCCAGCAGCTTAGACGCCAGGGGCACTGAAGCTTTCTTT.

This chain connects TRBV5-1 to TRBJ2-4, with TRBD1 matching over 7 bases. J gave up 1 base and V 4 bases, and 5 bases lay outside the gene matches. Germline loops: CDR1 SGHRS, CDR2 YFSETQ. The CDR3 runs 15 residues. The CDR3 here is CASSDRDNAKNIQYF. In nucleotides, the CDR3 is TGCGCCAGCAGCGACAGGGACAATGCCAAAAACATTCAGTACTTC.

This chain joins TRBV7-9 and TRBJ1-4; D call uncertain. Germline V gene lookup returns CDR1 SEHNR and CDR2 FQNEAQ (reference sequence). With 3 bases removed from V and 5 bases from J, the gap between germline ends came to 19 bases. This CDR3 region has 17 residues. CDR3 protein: CASSLYETSLGNEKLFF. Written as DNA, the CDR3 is TGTGCCAGCAGCTTGTATGAGACATCGCTTGGGAATGAAAAACTGTTTTTT.

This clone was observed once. This CDR3 reads CATSKQGSTSYEQYF. DNA for the CDR3: TGTGCCACCAGCAAACAGGGTTCGACTTCCTACGAGCAGTACTTC. The chain uses TRBV15 and TRBJ2-7; weak D call: TRBD1 (6 bases). The ends were cut back, 4 bases at V and 1 base at J, with 14 bases in the middle. The CDR3 covers 15 residues. Germline CDR1 reads LNHNV; CDR2 reads YYDKDF (reference sequence).

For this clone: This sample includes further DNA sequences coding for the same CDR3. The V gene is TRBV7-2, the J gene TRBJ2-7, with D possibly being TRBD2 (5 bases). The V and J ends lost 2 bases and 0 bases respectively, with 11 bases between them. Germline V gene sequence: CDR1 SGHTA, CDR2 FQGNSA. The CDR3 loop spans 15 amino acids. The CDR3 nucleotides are TGTGCCAGCAGCTTATGGAGCGGAGGCTCCTACGAGCAGTACTTC. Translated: CASSLWSGGSYEQYF.

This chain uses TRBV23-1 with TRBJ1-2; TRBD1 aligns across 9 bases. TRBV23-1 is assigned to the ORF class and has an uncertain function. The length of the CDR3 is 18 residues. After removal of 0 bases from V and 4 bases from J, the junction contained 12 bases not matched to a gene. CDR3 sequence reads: CASSQSRQGESGIYGYTF. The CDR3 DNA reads TGCGCCAGCAGTCAATCCCGACAGGGGGAGTCCGGGATCTATGGCTACACCTTC.

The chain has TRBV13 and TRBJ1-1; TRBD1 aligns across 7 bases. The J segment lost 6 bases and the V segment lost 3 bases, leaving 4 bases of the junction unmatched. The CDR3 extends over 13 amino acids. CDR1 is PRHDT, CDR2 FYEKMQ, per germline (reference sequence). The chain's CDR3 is CASSFTGAPEAFF. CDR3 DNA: TGTGCCAGCAGCTTCACAGGGGCCCCTGAAGCTTTCTTT.

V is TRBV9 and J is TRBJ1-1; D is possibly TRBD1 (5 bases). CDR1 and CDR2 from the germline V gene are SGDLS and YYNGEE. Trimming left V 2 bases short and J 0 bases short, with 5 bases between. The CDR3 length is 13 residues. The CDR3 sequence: CASSVRVNTEAFF. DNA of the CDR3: TGTGCCAGCAGCGTCAGGGTGAACACTGAAGCTTTCTTT.

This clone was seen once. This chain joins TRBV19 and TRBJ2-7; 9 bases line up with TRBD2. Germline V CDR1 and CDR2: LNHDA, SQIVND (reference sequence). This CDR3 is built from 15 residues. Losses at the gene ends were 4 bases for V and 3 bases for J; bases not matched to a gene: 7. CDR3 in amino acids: CASSSRGLAVYEQYF. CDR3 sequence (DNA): TGTGCCAGTAGTAGCCGGGGACTAGCTGTCTACGAGCAGTACTTC. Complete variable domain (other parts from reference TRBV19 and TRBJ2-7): DGGITQSPKYLFRKEGQNVTLSCEQNLNHDAMYWYRQDPGQGLRLIYYSQIVNDFQKGDIAEGYSVSREKKESFPLTVTSAQKNPTAFYLCASSSRGLAVYEQYFGPGTRLTVT.

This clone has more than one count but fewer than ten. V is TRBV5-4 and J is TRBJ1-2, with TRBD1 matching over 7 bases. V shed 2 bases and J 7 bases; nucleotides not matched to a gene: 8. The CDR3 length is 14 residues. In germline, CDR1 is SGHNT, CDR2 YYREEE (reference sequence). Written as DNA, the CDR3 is TGTGCCAGCAGCTTAGGACAGGTCTTTGGTGGCTACACCTTC. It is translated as CASSLGQVFGGYTF.

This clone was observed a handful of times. CDR3 residues: CATSPGGALREQYF. DNA of the CDR3: TGTGCCACCAGTCCCGGGGGGGCTCTCCGCGAGCAGTACTTC. The V gene is TRBV24-1, the J gene TRBJ2-7, with 8 bases identical to TRBD2. V shed 6 bases and J 6 bases; nucleotides not matched to a gene: 9. Germline CDR1 KGHDR, CDR2 SFDVKD. The CDR3 runs to 14 residues.

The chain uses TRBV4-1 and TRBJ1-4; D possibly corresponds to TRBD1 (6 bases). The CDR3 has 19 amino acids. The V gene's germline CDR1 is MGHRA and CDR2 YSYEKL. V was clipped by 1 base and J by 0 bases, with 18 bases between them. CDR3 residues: CASSQALIGQRATNEKLFF. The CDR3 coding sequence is TGCGCCAGCAGCCAAGCTTTAATCGGACAGAGGGCAACTAATGAAAAACTGTTTTTT.

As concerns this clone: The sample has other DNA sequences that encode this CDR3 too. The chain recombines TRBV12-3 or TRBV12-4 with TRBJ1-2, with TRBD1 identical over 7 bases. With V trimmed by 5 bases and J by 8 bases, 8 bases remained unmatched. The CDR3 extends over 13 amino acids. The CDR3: CASSPTGDGGYTF. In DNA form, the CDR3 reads TGTGCCAGCAGTCCCACAGGGGATGGGGGCTACACCTTC.

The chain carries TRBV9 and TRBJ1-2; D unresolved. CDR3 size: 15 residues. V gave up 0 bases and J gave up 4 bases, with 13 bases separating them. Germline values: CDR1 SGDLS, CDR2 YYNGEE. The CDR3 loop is CASSVGEGTLYGYTF. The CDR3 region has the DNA TGTGCCAGCAGCGTAGGGGAGGGAACCCTCTATGGCTACACCTTC.

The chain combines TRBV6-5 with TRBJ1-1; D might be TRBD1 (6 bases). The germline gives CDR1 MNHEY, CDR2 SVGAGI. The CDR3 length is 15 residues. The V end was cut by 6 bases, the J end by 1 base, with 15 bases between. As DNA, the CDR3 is TGTGCCAGCAGCCAGGGACACTCAAAGAACACTGAAGCTTTCTTT. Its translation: CASSQGHSKNTEAFF.

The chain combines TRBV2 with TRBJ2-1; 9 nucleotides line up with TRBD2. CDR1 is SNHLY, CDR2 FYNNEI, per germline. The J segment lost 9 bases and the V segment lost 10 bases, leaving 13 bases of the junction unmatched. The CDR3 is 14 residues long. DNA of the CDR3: TGTGCCACAATAGCGGGAGATTGGGGTGGTGAGCAGTTCTTC. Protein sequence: CATIAGDWGGEQFF.